This T cell receptor beta chain came from a study of cytomegalovirus exposure and HLA in healthy donors. The table lists this clone with a few counts. Germline V gene lookup returns CDR1 SGHNT and CDR2 YENEEA. V was shortened by 5 bases and J by 4 bases, with 8 bases between the two germline ends. This CDR3 is built from 12 residues. The study ran its PCR with 60 Vbeta and 13 Jbeta primers. TCRdb's copy holds only in-frame clones and misses some; the assay was immunoSEQ multiplex PCR. The table records about 220,000 clones, about 74% of them present only once. The receptor comes from a woman in her 30s in good health and CMV-seronegative. Sequencing input: PBMCs. J is TRBJ1-1 and V is TRBV11-3; D is uncertain. The CDR3 DNA reads TGTGCCAGCAGCGCTCATAGCACTGAAGCTTTCTTT. Encoded protein: CASSAHSTEAFF.